This is a list of T cell receptor beta chains from one sample in a study of T cell changes during pregnancy in multiple sclerosis. Only in-frame clones appear in the TCRdb table, and some are missing; sequencing was by immunoSEQ multiplex PCR. The sample yields approximately 69,000 clones, over 75% seen once. Here the sequenced sample was CD4+ T cells from peripheral blood mononuclear cells, taken in the third trimester of pregnancy. The receptor set was obtained from a female donor in good health, enrolled as a control in a pregnancy study. Each CDR3 is given with its conserved first and last residue. The D gene is left open where the match is weak. Size values are once, few and many counts, or a class for expanded clones, and some rows have none.

CDR3 length	clone size	V gene	J gene	D gene	CDR3 DNA	CDR3 protein
12	-	TRBV10-3	TRBJ2-7	-	TGTGCCATCAGTACGGACACCTACGAGCAGTACTTC	CAISTDTYEQYF
14	-	TRBV30	TRBJ2-3	TRBD2	TGTGCCTGGACTAGCGGGGGGTCTCGGGATACGCAGTATTTT	CAWTSGGSRDTQYF
16	-	TRBV5-5	TRBJ1-4	TRBD1	TGTGCCAGCAGCCTTGCGAGACAGGGAATGGTGGAAAAACTGTTTTTT	CASSLARQGMVEKLFF
15	-	TRBV6-5	TRBJ1-2	TRBD1	TGTGCCATCTCTTCGACAGGGTCAGGCCCCGATGGCTACACCTTC	CAISSTGSGPDGYTF
13	-	TRBV6-5	TRBJ1-1	-	TGTGCCAGCAGTTTTGGCCGGGGGACTGAAGCTTTCTTT	CASSFGRGTEAFF
16	-	TRBV5-8	TRBJ2-5	TRBD2	TGTGCCAGCAGCATTGGACTAGCGGGGGCCAAATGGACCCAGTACTTC	CASSIGLAGAKWTQYF
12	-	TRBV30	TRBJ1-2	-	TGTGCCTGGAGTCTATCCGACTATGGCTACACCTTC	CAWSLSDYGYTF
14	few	TRBV25-1	TRBJ1-6	-	TGTGCCTCAAAGGAAGCAGGCTATAATTCACCCCTCCACTTT	CASKEAGYNSPLHF
12	-	TRBV30	TRBJ1-2	-	TGTGCCTGGAGCGACCTAGGCTATGGCTACACCTTC	CAWSDLGYGYTF
16	-	TRBV9	TRBJ2-5	-	TGTGCCAGCAGCGTAGCGGGGGGCACCTTCCAAGAGACCCAGTACTTC	CASSVAGGTFQETQYF
14	-	TRBV30	TRBJ1-4	TRBD1	TGTGCCTGGAGCGCCGGGACAGGGGACGAAAAACTGTTTTTT	CAWSAGTGDEKLFF